A selection of T cell receptor beta chains follows, all from one sample in a study of blood T cell repertoires in COVID-19. Repertoires were generated with immunoSEQ multiplex PCR, while TCRdb's copy carries only in-frame clones and drops some. The sample consists of about 250,000 clones, roughly 88% of them appearing once. Sequencing input: peripheral blood. The source of these receptors is a man older than 75 with acute or convalescent COVID-19. Both conserved end residues are part of each CDR3. D genes are given only for firm matches. The listing skips clone size in some rows; elsewhere it reads once, few, many or a size class.

j_gene: TRBJ2-1; abundance: -; v_gene: TRBV7-2; d_gene: TRBD2; CDR3nt: TGTGCCAGCGGTATCGGGGGGGCCCGCAATGAGCAGTTCTTC; CDR3aa: CASGIGGARNEQFF
j_gene: TRBJ1-1; abundance: -; v_gene: TRBV14; d_gene: -; CDR3nt: TGTGCCAGCAGCCAGACAATGAACACTGAAGCTTTCTTT; CDR3aa: CASSQTMNTEAFF
j_gene: TRBJ2-3; abundance: -; v_gene: TRBV6-6; d_gene: TRBD2; CDR3nt: TGTGCCAGCAGGGAAACTAGCGGCTCAGTTTTT; CDR3aa: CASRETSGSVF
j_gene: TRBJ2-7; abundance: -; v_gene: TRBV9; d_gene: TRBD2; CDR3nt: TGTGCCAGCAGCGTAGGAGATAGCGGGAGTTACGAGCAGTACTTC; CDR3aa: CASSVGDSGSYEQYF
j_gene: TRBJ2-2; abundance: -; v_gene: TRBV9; d_gene: -; CDR3nt: TGTGCCAGCAGCTCTCAAACTAGATGGGAGCTGTTTTTT; CDR3aa: CASSSQTRWELFF
j_gene: TRBJ2-7; abundance: -; v_gene: TRBV5-6; d_gene: TRBD1; CDR3nt: TGTGCCAGCAGCGGGGGGACAGGGAGTGAGTACGAGCAGTACTTC; CDR3aa: CASSGGTGSEYEQYF
j_gene: TRBJ2-7; abundance: -; v_gene: TRBV11-2; d_gene: -; CDR3nt: TGTGCCAGCAGTCCCCCAAGCGGCTCCTACGAGCAGTACTTC; CDR3aa: CASSPPSGSYEQYF
j_gene: TRBJ2-7; abundance: -; v_gene: TRBV28; d_gene: TRBD1; CDR3nt: TGTGCCAGCAGTTTAACAACAGGGGGCTACGAGCAGTACTTC; CDR3aa: CASSLTTGGYEQYF
j_gene: TRBJ2-3; abundance: -; v_gene: TRBV11-2; d_gene: TRBD2; CDR3nt: TGTGCCAGCAGCTTCAGCGGGAGTTACACAGATACGCAGTATTTT; CDR3aa: CASSFSGSYTDTQYF
j_gene: TRBJ1-1; abundance: -; v_gene: TRBV7-6; d_gene: TRBD1; CDR3nt: TGTGCCAGCAGCTTAGCGGGAGGGACAGGGCTAAACGGAGCTTTCTTT; CDR3aa: CASSLAGGTGLNGAFF
j_gene: TRBJ1-3; abundance: -; v_gene: TRBV19; d_gene: -; CDR3nt: TGTGCCAGTAGAACCACAGGAGCCTCTGGAAACACCATATATTTT; CDR3aa: CASRTTGASGNTIYF
j_gene: TRBJ1-1; abundance: -; v_gene: TRBV28; d_gene: -; CDR3nt: TGTGCCAGCAGTCAACAGGGAAACACTGAAGCTTTCTTT; CDR3aa: CASSQQGNTEAFF
j_gene: TRBJ1-1; abundance: -; v_gene: TRBV6-6; d_gene: -; CDR3nt: TGTGCCAGCAGTTACATGGCCATGAACACTGAAGCTTTCTTT; CDR3aa: CASSYMAMNTEAFF
j_gene: TRBJ1-3; abundance: -; v_gene: TRBV7-9; d_gene: -; CDR3nt: TGTGCCAGCAGCTTGAGGGGGGGAAACACCATATATTTT; CDR3aa: CASSLRGGNTIYF
j_gene: TRBJ2-1; abundance: once; v_gene: TRBV6-5; d_gene: TRBD2; CDR3nt: TGTGCCAGCAGCTATACTAGCGGGGGGTACAATGAGCAGTTCTTC; CDR3aa: CASSYTSGGYNEQFF
j_gene: TRBJ1-2; abundance: -; v_gene: TRBV7-2; d_gene: TRBD1; CDR3nt: TGTGCCAGCAGCTCAGGGGGCGCAGATGGCTACACCTTC; CDR3aa: CASSSGGADGYTF
j_gene: TRBJ2-3; abundance: -; v_gene: TRBV5-1; d_gene: -; CDR3nt: TGCGCCAGCAGCTTGGTTTCAGTCACAGATACGCAGTATTTT; CDR3aa: CASSLVSVTDTQYF
j_gene: TRBJ2-3; abundance: -; v_gene: TRBV3-1/TRBV3-2; d_gene: TRBD2; CDR3nt: TGTGCCAGCAGCCAAGGACTAGCGGGGGGGACAGATACGCAGTATTTT; CDR3aa: CASSQGLAGGTDTQYF
j_gene: TRBJ1-5; abundance: -; v_gene: TRBV21-1; d_gene: -; CDR3nt: TGTGCCAGCAGCAAATGTTGCGGGCCCCTTAGCAATCAGCCCCAGCATTTT; CDR3aa: CASSKCCGPLSNQPQHF
j_gene: TRBJ2-1; abundance: -; v_gene: TRBV6-5; d_gene: TRBD1; CDR3nt: TGTGCCAGCAGTTACGGGACAGGGGCGTACAATGAGCAGTTCTTC; CDR3aa: CASSYGTGAYNEQFF
j_gene: TRBJ2-3; abundance: -; v_gene: TRBV11-2; d_gene: -; CDR3nt: TGTGCCAGCAGCTTAGGTAGCGGAACAGATACGCAGTATTTT; CDR3aa: CASSLGSGTDTQYF
j_gene: TRBJ2-5; abundance: once; v_gene: TRBV7-6; d_gene: -; CDR3nt: TGTGCCAGCAGCTTATCTGGCGGGGGCCACCAAGAGACCCAGTACTTC; CDR3aa: CASSLSGGGHQETQYF
j_gene: TRBJ2-4; abundance: once; v_gene: TRBV5-6; d_gene: -; CDR3nt: TGTGCCAGCAGCTTGGGACAGAAAAACATTCAGTACTTC; CDR3aa: CASSLGQKNIQYF
j_gene: TRBJ2-1; abundance: -; v_gene: TRBV5-1; d_gene: TRBD2; CDR3nt: TGCGCCAGCAGCTTGGACCCCGGGACTAGCGTATACAATGAGCAGTTCTTC; CDR3aa: CASSLDPGTSVYNEQFF
j_gene: TRBJ2-7; abundance: -; v_gene: TRBV29-1; d_gene: -; CDR3nt: TGCAGCGTTGTAGTTTCCTACGAGCAGTACTTC; CDR3aa: CSVVVSYEQYF
j_gene: TRBJ2-1; abundance: -; v_gene: TRBV7-9; d_gene: TRBD1; CDR3nt: TGTGCCAGCAGCTCTGGGGGGACAGGGAGGCAGCATGAGCAGTTCTTC; CDR3aa: CASSSGGTGRQHEQFF
j_gene: TRBJ1-2; abundance: -; v_gene: TRBV24-1; d_gene: -; CDR3nt: TGTGCCACCAGTGACCCAAAACTCGGCTACACCTTC; CDR3aa: CATSDPKLGYTF
j_gene: TRBJ2-3; abundance: -; v_gene: TRBV7-9; d_gene: -; CDR3nt: TGTGCCAGCAGCCAAGGGGGAGCTATCACAGATACGCAGTATTTT; CDR3aa: CASSQGGAITDTQYF
j_gene: TRBJ1-2; abundance: -; v_gene: TRBV4-3; d_gene: TRBD1; CDR3nt: TGCGCCAGCAGCCAAGATCCACAGGGGAACTATGGCTACACCTTC; CDR3aa: CASSQDPQGNYGYTF
j_gene: TRBJ2-7; abundance: -; v_gene: TRBV7-7; d_gene: TRBD2; CDR3nt: TGTGCTAGCAGCCCCGGGACTAGCAGCTACGAGCAGTACTTC; CDR3aa: CASSPGTSSYEQYF
j_gene: TRBJ1-6; abundance: -; v_gene: TRBV6-2/TRBV6-3; d_gene: -; CDR3nt: TGTGCCAGCAGTTACGACCGACTATATAATTCACCCCTCCACTTT; CDR3aa: CASSYDRLYNSPLHF
j_gene: TRBJ1-5; abundance: once; v_gene: TRBV15; d_gene: TRBD1; CDR3nt: TGTGCCACCAGCAGAGATATGATGGACAGGGTAGCCGGTAGTCAGCCCCAGCATTTT; CDR3aa: CATSRDMMDRVAGSQPQHF
j_gene: TRBJ1-5; abundance: -; v_gene: TRBV6-1; d_gene: TRBD1; CDR3nt: TGTGCCAGCAGTGAATGGACAGGGGGGAGGCCCCAGCATTTT; CDR3aa: CASSEWTGGRPQHF
j_gene: TRBJ1-4; abundance: -; v_gene: TRBV5-5; d_gene: -; CDR3nt: TGTGCCAGCAGCCGGCCGGGGGACGATGAAAAACTGTTTTTT; CDR3aa: CASSRPGDDEKLFF
j_gene: TRBJ2-2; abundance: few; v_gene: TRBV7-3; d_gene: -; CDR3nt: TGTGCCAGCAGCTTAAGTTCGGCGAACACCGGGGAGCTGTTTTTT; CDR3aa: CASSLSSANTGELFF
j_gene: TRBJ2-2; abundance: -; v_gene: TRBV19; d_gene: -; CDR3nt: TGTGCCACCGAAGTGGGCAGGGCGAACACCGGGGAGCTGTTTTTT; CDR3aa: CATEVGRANTGELFF
j_gene: TRBJ1-1; abundance: once; v_gene: TRBV6-5; d_gene: -; CDR3nt: TGTGCCAGCAGTTTCACAGGGTATGAAGCTTTCTTT; CDR3aa: CASSFTGYEAFF
j_gene: TRBJ2-7; abundance: -; v_gene: TRBV2; d_gene: TRBD2; CDR3nt: TGTGCCAGCAGTGACGATCTGTTGTCTAGCGGGAGGGCCGGATACTTC; CDR3aa: CASSDDLLSSGRAGYF
j_gene: TRBJ1-1; abundance: -; v_gene: TRBV7-2; d_gene: TRBD1; CDR3nt: TGTGCCAGCAGCTTAGCGTTAGGGGGCCCCACTGAAGCTTTCTTT; CDR3aa: CASSLALGGPTEAFF
j_gene: TRBJ2-7; abundance: many; v_gene: TRBV6-1; d_gene: TRBD2; CDR3nt: TGTGCCAGCAGTGAGAGGACTAGCGGGAGCGAGCAGTACTTC; CDR3aa: CASSERTSGSEQYF
j_gene: TRBJ1-3; abundance: -; v_gene: TRBV21-1; d_gene: -; CDR3nt: TGTGCCAGCAGCAACAGGGTGGACACCATATATTTT; CDR3aa: CASSNRVDTIYF
j_gene: TRBJ1-6; abundance: -; v_gene: TRBV9; d_gene: TRBD1; CDR3nt: TGTGCCAGCAGCTTTACAGGGGATCTCAATTCACCCCTCCACTTT; CDR3aa: CASSFTGDLNSPLHF
j_gene: TRBJ1-1; abundance: -; v_gene: TRBV6-6; d_gene: -; CDR3nt: TGTGCCAGCAGTGATGACAGAAACACTGAAGCTTTCTTT; CDR3aa: CASSDDRNTEAFF
j_gene: TRBJ2-7; abundance: -; v_gene: TRBV7-8; d_gene: -; CDR3nt: TGTGCCAGCAGCGTCCTCCAGATCAATTCCTACGAGCAGTACTTC; CDR3aa: CASSVLQINSYEQYF
j_gene: TRBJ1-1; abundance: -; v_gene: TRBV5-1; d_gene: -; CDR3nt: TGCGCCAGCAGCGGGCAGAGAATGAACACTGAAGCTTTCTTT; CDR3aa: CASSGQRMNTEAFF
j_gene: TRBJ2-3; abundance: -; v_gene: TRBV2; d_gene: -; CDR3nt: TGTGCCAGCAGCGAACTGGCTAGTATCGGCACAGATACGCAGTATTTT; CDR3aa: CASSELASIGTDTQYF
j_gene: TRBJ2-7; abundance: -; v_gene: TRBV5-4; d_gene: TRBD2; CDR3nt: TGTGCCAGCGGGCGCGGGGGAATCTACGAGCAGTACTTC; CDR3aa: CASGRGGIYEQYF
j_gene: TRBJ1-6; abundance: once; v_gene: TRBV5-1; d_gene: -; CDR3nt: TGCGCCAGCAGCCGATCACAGGTGGATAATTCACCCCTCCACTTT; CDR3aa: CASSRSQVDNSPLHF
j_gene: TRBJ2-5; abundance: -; v_gene: TRBV7-9; d_gene: -; CDR3nt: TGTGCCAGCAGCACTCGACAGACACTAGAGACCCAGTACTTC; CDR3aa: CASSTRQTLETQYF
j_gene: TRBJ1-5; abundance: -; v_gene: TRBV2; d_gene: -; CDR3nt: TGTGCCAGCAGAGAACAGACAAATAGCAATCAGCCCCAGCATTTT; CDR3aa: CASREQTNSNQPQHF
j_gene: TRBJ1-4; abundance: few; v_gene: TRBV7-9; d_gene: -; CDR3nt: TGTGCCAGCAGCTCCCGCGGTGTCGGAAAACTGTTTTTT; CDR3aa: CASSSRGVGKLFF
j_gene: TRBJ1-4; abundance: -; v_gene: TRBV16; d_gene: -; CDR3nt: TGTGCCAGCAGCCAATCGAAGGGGTCGAATGAAAAACTGTTTTTT; CDR3aa: CASSQSKGSNEKLFF
j_gene: TRBJ2-5; abundance: -; v_gene: TRBV19; d_gene: TRBD1; CDR3nt: TGTGCCAGTAGTGCCCCCGGGACAGGGATTATCCAAGAGACCCAGTACTTC; CDR3aa: CASSAPGTGIIQETQYF